These 20 T cell receptor beta chains were sequenced from one sample in a study of T cell changes during pregnancy in multiple sclerosis. Profiled with immunoSEQ multiplex PCR; TCRdb holds only in-frame clones, not every one. Seen here are around 50,000 clones, around 90% observed once, and the top ten hold about 2%. The sequencing used peripheral blood, collected in the first trimester of pregnancy. These receptors all come from a female donor with multiple sclerosis, enrolled in a pregnancy study.

This clone was seen a few times. The rearrangement links TRBV19 to TRBJ1-5, with 7 positions matching TRBD1. The trim removed 5 bases at V and 4 bases at J, leaving 8 bases unmatched. CDR1 and CDR2 from the germline V gene are LNHDA and SQIVND (reference sequence). The CDR3 spans 15 residues. The CDR3 sequence: CASSPRPRGNQPQHF. The CDR3 nucleotides are TGTGCCAGTAGTCCTCGACCCAGGGGGAATCAGCCCCAGCATTTT.

The gene calls are TRBV19 and TRBJ1-5, with D possibly being TRBD1 (6 bases). Trimming took off 7 bases at V and 0 bases at J, with 13 bases between the two ends. Looked up from germline, CDR1 is LNHDA and CDR2 is SQIVND (reference sequence). The CDR3 length is 15 residues. The CDR3 nucleotides read TGTGCCAGTACCCTCCAGGGGTATAGCAATCAGCCCCAGCATTTT. Translation: CASTLQGYSNQPQHF.

The V call is TRBV7-8, the J call TRBJ1-4; D uncertain. V lost 0 bases and J lost 6, with 8 bases in between. Germline assignment: CDR1 SGHVS and CDR2 FQNEAQ. This CDR3 region has 14 residues. Here the CDR3 reads CASSLAEYDEKLFF. Here the CDR3 DNA reads TGTGCCAGCAGCTTAGCGGAGTACGATGAAAAACTGTTTTTT.

This chain joins TRBV2 and TRBJ2-7; maybe TRBD2 (5 bases). Germline values: CDR1 SNHLY, CDR2 FYNNEI. CDR3 length: 14 residues. Between the trimmed V and J ends, which lost 4 bases and 0 bases, there was a span of 10 bases. The CDR3 here is CASSVEGSSYEQYF. In DNA form, the CDR3 reads TGTGCCAGCAGTGTTGAAGGGAGCTCCTACGAGCAGTACTTC.

V and J are TRBV29-1 and TRBJ2-1; D might be TRBD2 (5 bases). Trimming cost V 7 bases and J 8 bases, with 12 bases left between them. CDR3 length: 11 amino acids. Germline V gene data show CDR1 as SQVTM and CDR2 as ANQGSEA. Here the CDR3 DNA reads TGCAGCGGGACTGCTACGGATGAGCAGTTCTTC. It codes for CSGTATDEQFF.

The V and J genes are TRBV10-1 and TRBJ1-1; D gene uncertain. The V gene's germline CDR1 is WNHNN and CDR2 SYGVQD (reference sequence). V lost 5 bases and J 1 base, leaving 8 bases between the germline ends. The CDR3 consists of 13 residues. The CDR3 loop reads CASSFNRNTEAFF. The CDR3 nucleotides read TGCGCCAGCAGTTTTAACAGGAACACTGAAGCTTTCTTT.

V usage is TRBV2 and J usage is TRBJ1-1, with 8 bases aligning to TRBD1. Germline V gives CDR1 SNHLY, CDR2 FYNNEI. The V segment lost 5 bases and the J segment 3 bases; nucleotides outside the gene matches: 5. CDR3 length equals 14 residues. CDR3 bases: TGTGCCAGCAGTTCGACAGGGGACGACACTGAAGCTTTCTTT. Encoded protein: CASSSTGDDTEAFF.

Concerning this clone: Compared with germline, one end of the junction differs, possibly owing to a read error. The chain couples TRBV10-1 to TRBJ2-2, with D maybe TRBD1 (5 bases). From germline, CDR1 is WNHNN and CDR2 SYGVQD (reference sequence). The CDR3 has 14 amino acids. Here the CDR3 DNA reads TGCGCCACCAGTCAGGGTCGGAACACCGGGGAGCTGTTTTTT. Its translation: CATSQGRNTGELFF.

The V and J genes are TRBV5-1 and TRBJ2-2; 12 nucleotides agree with TRBD2. The V gene end was trimmed by 4 bases and the J gene end by 7 bases; junction bases not matched to a gene: 8. The CDR3 runs to 16 residues. Per the germline V gene, CDR1 is SGHRS and CDR2 is YFSETQ. CDR3 sequence: CASSDPSGGANGELFF. CDR3 coding DNA: TGCGCCAGCAGCGATCCTAGCGGGGGGGCTAACGGGGAGCTGTTTTTT.

The rearrangement joins TRBV5-6 to TRBJ1-6; 9 bases line up with TRBD1. With 2 bases clipped from V and 10 bases from J, the junction kept 10 bases outside the gene matches. The CDR3 spans 16 residues. Germline V gene lookup returns CDR1 SGHDT and CDR2 YYEEEE. This CDR3 is CASSFSKGTGRSPLHF. CDR3 bases: TGTGCCAGCAGCTTCTCAAAGGGGACAGGGAGGTCACCCCTCCACTTT.

The J gene is TRBJ2-6, the V gene TRBV2; D gene uncertain. Trimming shortened V by 3 bases and J by 0 bases, and 9 bases separated the two germline ends. Germline CDR1 and CDR2: SNHLY and FYNNEI. The CDR3 sequence is 16 residues long. This chain's CDR3 is CASSEMQVSGANVLTF. The CDR3 bases are TGTGCCAGCAGTGAGATGCAGGTCTCTGGGGCCAACGTCCTGACTTTC.

The rearrangement links TRBV28 to TRBJ2-4, with D tentatively TRBD1 (5 bases). Deletions cut 5 bases from V and 0 bases from J, with 8 bases between. The CDR3 is 14 amino acids. Germline lookup yields CDR1 MDHEN and CDR2 SYDVKM. The CDR3: CASSRRVAKNIQYF. CDR3 DNA: TGTGCCAGCAGTCGCAGGGTAGCCAAAAACATTCAGTACTTC.

The chain recombines TRBV28 with TRBJ2-7; 7 nucleotides line up with TRBD1. The germline CDR1 and CDR2 sequences are MDHEN and SYDVKM. This CDR3 is 15 amino acids long. V dropped 6 bases and J dropped 5; count of bases not matched to a gene: 13. This chain's CDR3 is CASRGRGGASHEQYF. In DNA form, the CDR3 reads TGTGCCAGCAGGGGAAGAGGGGGCGCAAGCCACGAGCAGTACTTC.

The chain combines TRBV7-9 with TRBJ2-3; 12 bases are a match to TRBD2. The V gene end was trimmed by 4 bases and the J gene end by 4 bases; junction bases not matched to a gene: 12. The CDR3 contains 18 residues. Germline V CDR1 and CDR2: SEHNR, FQNEAQ (reference sequence). The CDR3 DNA follows: TGTGCCAGCAGCTCCAAATTTAGACTAGCGGGGGTTGCAGATACGCAGTATTTT. Residues: CASSSKFRLAGVADTQYF.

The genes are TRBV6-4 and TRBJ2-3; 7 bases line up with TRBD1. The CDR3 covers 14 residues. Germline V gene data show CDR1 as MRHNA and CDR2 as SNTAGT. V trimming: 0 bases; J trimming: 4 bases; junction bases outside the gene matches: 1. The CDR3 DNA is TGTGCCAGCAGTGACTCGACAGGGCCAGATACGCAGTATTTT. Protein product: CASSDSTGPDTQYF.

This chain joins TRBV10-3 and TRBJ2-5; 11 bases fit TRBD2. Germline CDR1 ENHRY, CDR2 SYGVKD. CDR3 length equals 16 residues. The V and J ends lost 4 bases and 2 bases, in that order; junction bases with no gene match: 6. The CDR3 DNA is TGTGCCATCAGTGTGGGACTAGCGGCGATTCAAGAGACCCAGTACTTC. Encoded protein: CAISVGLAAIQETQYF.

This clone showed up just once. The V and J genes are TRBV2 and TRBJ1-5; the D gene is possibly TRBD1 (5 bases). The germline V and J ends were trimmed by 1 base and 5 bases, with 12 bases remaining between them. CDR1 is SNHLY and CDR2 is FYNNEI in the germline V gene. The CDR3 spans 15 residues. The CDR3 nucleotides are TGTGCCAGCAGTGAAGGGGGCGAGTGGCATCAGCCCCAGCATTTT. Translated, it gives CASSEGGEWHQPQHF.

The J gene is TRBJ2-3, the V gene TRBV9; D gene uncertain. V lost 0 bases to trimming and J lost 4 bases, with 9 bases between them. Germline CDR1 is SGDLS and CDR2 is YYNGEE. The CDR3 is made up of 14 amino acids. CDR3 DNA: TGTGCCAGCAGCGTAGGCCCGGGTTCAGATACGCAGTATTTT. This codes for CASSVGPGSDTQYF.

The count of this clone is one. V gene TRBV29-1 combines with J gene TRBJ1-2, with D possibly TRBD1 on 5 matching bases. V lost 5 bases to trimming and J lost 6 bases, with 16 bases between them. Looked up from germline, CDR1 is SQVTM and CDR2 is ANQGSEA. The length of the CDR3 is 13 residues. The CDR3 DNA follows: TGCAGCGTTAAACAGGTCCCTGTCGATGGCTACACCTTC. Amino acids: CSVKQVPVDGYTF.

The V gene is TRBV6-5, the J gene TRBJ1-3, with 8 bases fitting TRBD1. The CDR3 spans 16 residues. J gave up 3 bases and V 3 bases, and 7 bases lay outside the gene matches. The V gene's germline CDR1 is MNHEY and CDR2 SVGAGI. The CDR3 nucleotides read TGTGCCAGCAGTTATTGGCAGGGGGCTATTGGAAACACCATATATTTT. Its translation is CASSYWQGAIGNTIYF.